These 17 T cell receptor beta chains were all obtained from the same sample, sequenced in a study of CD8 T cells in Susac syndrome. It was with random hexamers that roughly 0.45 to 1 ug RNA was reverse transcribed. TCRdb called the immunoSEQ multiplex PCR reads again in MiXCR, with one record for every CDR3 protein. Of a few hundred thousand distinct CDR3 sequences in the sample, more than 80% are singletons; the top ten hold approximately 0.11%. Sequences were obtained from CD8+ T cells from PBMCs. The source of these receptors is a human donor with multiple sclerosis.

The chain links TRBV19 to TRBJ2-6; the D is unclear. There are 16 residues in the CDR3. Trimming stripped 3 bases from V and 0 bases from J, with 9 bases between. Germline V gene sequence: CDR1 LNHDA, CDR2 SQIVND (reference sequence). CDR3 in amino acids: CASSIGVSSGANVLTF. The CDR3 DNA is TGTGCCAGTAGTATTGGGGTGAGCTCTGGGGCCAACGTCCTGACTTTC. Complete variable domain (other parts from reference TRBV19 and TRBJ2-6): DGGITQSPKYLFRKEGQNVTLSCEQNLNHDAMYWYRQDPGQGLRLIYYSQIVNDFQKGDIAEGYSVSREKKESFPLTVTSAQKNPTAFYLCASSIGVSSGANVLTFGAGSRLTVL.

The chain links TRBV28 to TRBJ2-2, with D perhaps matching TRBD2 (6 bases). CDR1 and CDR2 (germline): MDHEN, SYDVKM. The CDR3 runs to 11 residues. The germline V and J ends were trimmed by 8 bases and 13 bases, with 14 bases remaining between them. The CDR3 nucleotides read TGTGCCAGCCTTGCGGGGAGGAGGCTGTTTTTT. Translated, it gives CASLAGRRLFF.

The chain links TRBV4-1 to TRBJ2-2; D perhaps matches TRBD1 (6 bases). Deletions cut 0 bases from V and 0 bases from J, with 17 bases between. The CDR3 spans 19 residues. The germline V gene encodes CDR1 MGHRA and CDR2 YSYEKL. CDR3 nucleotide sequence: TGCGCCAGCAGCCAAGATCTGTTATTGGGGGCACCGAACACCGGGGAGCTGTTTTTT. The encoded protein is CASSQDLLLGAPNTGELFF.

The CDR3 reads CASSLVYRNPNTEAFF. Written as DNA, the CDR3 is TGTGCCAGCAGCTTAGTGTATAGAAACCCGAACACTGAAGCTTTCTTT. The gene calls are TRBV7-2 and TRBJ1-1; D unclear. V gave up 1 base and J gave up 1 base, with 13 bases separating them. Germline loops: CDR1 SGHTA, CDR2 FQGNSA. CDR3 length: 16 residues.

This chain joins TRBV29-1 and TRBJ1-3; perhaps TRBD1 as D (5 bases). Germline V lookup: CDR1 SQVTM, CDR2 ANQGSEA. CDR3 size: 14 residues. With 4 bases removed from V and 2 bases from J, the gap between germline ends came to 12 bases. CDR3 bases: TGCAGCGTTGCCCGTGGGGGAGCTGGAAACACCATATATTTT. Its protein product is CSVARGGAGNTIYF.

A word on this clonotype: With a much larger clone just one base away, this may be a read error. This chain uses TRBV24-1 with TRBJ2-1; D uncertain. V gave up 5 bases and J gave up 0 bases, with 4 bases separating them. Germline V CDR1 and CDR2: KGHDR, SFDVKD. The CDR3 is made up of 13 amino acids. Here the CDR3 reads CATSVSSYNEQFF. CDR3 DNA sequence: TGTGCCACCAGTGTAAGCTCCTACAATGAGCAGTTCTTC.

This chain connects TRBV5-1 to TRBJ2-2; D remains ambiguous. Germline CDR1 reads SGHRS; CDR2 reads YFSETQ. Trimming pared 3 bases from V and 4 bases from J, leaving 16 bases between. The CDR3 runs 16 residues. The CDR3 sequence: CASSSTVLPATGELFF. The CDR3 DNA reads TGCGCCAGCAGCTCCACAGTACTCCCGGCCACCGGGGAGCTGTTTTTT. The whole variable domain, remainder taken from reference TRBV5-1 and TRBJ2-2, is KAGVTQTPRYLIKTRGQQVTLSCSPISGHRSVSWYQQTPGQGLQFLFEYFSETQRNKGNFPGRFSGRQFSNSRSEMNVSTLELGDSALYLCASSSTVLPATGELFFGEGSRLTVL.

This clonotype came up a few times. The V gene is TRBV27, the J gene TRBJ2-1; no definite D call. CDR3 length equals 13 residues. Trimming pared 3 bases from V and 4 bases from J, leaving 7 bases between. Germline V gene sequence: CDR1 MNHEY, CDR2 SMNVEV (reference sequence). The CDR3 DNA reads TGTGCCAGCAGTTTGGCTGTGTACAATGAGCAGTTCTTC. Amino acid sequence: CASSLAVYNEQFF.

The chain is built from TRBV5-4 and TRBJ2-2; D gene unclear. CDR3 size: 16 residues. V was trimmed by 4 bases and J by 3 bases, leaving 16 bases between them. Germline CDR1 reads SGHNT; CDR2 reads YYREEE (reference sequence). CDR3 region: CASSLPHSQDTGELFF. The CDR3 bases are TGTGCCAGCAGCCTACCCCACAGTCAGGACACCGGGGAGCTGTTTTTT.

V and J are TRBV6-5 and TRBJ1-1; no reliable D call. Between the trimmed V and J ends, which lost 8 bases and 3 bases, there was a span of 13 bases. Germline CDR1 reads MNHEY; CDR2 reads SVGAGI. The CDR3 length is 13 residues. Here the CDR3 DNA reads TGTGCCAGCCGGAGGATTGGGGACACTGAAGCTTTCTTT. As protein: CASRRIGDTEAFF.

This chain's CDR3 is CASSYSRERIDEQFF. The DNA for the CDR3 is TGTGCCAGCAGTTACTCTCGGGAGCGTATCGATGAGCAGTTCTTC. V and J are TRBV6-5 and TRBJ2-1; TRBD2 is a possible D gene (6 bases). Germline V CDR1 and CDR2: MNHEY, SVGAGI. CDR3 size: 15 residues. Trimming shortened V by 0 bases and J by 8 bases, and 14 bases separated the two germline ends.

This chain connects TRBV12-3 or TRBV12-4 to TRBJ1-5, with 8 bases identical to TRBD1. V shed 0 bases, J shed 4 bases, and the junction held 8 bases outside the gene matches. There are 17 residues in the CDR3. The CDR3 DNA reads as TGTGCCAGCAGTTTAGCCGGGTGGACAGGGCCAAATCAGCCCCAGCATTTT. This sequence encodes CASSLAGWTGPNQPQHF.

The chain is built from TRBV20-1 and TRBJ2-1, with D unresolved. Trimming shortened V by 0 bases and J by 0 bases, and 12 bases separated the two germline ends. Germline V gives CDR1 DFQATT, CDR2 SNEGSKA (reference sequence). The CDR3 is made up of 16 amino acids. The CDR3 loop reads CSARELPKSSYNEQFF. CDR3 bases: TGCAGTGCTAGAGAATTGCCCAAAAGCTCCTACAATGAGCAGTTCTTC.

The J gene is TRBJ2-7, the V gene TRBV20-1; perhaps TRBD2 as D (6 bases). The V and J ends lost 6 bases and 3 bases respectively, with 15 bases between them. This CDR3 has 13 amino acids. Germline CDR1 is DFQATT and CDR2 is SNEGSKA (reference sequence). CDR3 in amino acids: CSAVAVEYYEQYF. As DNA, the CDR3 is TGCAGTGCGGTAGCGGTTGAGTACTACGAGCAGTACTTC.

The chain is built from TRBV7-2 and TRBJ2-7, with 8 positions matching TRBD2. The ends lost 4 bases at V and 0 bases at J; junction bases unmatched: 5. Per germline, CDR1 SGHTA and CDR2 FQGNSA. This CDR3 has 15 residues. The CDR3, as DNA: TGTGCCAGCAGCTCCGGGGGGGCGAGCTCCTACGAGCAGTACTTC. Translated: CASSSGGASSYEQYF.

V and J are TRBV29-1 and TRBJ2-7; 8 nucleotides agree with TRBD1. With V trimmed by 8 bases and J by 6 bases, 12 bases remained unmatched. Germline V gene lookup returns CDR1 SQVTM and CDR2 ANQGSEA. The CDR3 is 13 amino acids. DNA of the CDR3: TGCAGCTATCTCGGAGGACAGGGACGCGAGCAGTACTTC. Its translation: CSYLGGQGREQYF.

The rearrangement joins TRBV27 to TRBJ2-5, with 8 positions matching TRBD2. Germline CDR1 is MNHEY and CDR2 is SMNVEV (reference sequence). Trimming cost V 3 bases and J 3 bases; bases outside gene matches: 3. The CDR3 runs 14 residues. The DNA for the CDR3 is TGTGCCAGCAGTTTGTATAGCGGGGAAGAGACCCAGTACTTC. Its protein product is CASSLYSGEETQYF.